This T cell receptor (beta chain) was identified during a study of identical twins. In regard to this clonotype: Its cognate antigen is unknown.

MiXCR, applied by TCRdb to the 5' RACE reads, yields one record per CDR3 protein. This table holds about 490,000 distinct CDR3 sequences, roughly 15% found once. This CDR3 comprises 15 residues. The ends lost 3 bases at V and 4 bases at J; junction bases unmatched: 8. Findings of the study overall: Carriage of fewer insertions was seen in abundant cord blood beta clonotypes, whereas memory repertoires showed none.

This same sample was also taken into another study, of yellow fever vaccine responses in identical twins.

The rearrangement uses TRBV12-3 or TRBV12-4 and TRBJ2-7; 8 nucleotides agree with TRBD1. The origin of this receptor is a woman aged 18-35 years in good health. Specimen: CD4+ T cells sorted from blood. CDR3 nucleotide sequence: TGTGCCAGCAGTTTTGAAGCAGGGGGCGCGTACGAGCAGTACTTC. This translates into CASSFEAGGAYEQYF.